Listed below are T cell receptor beta chains from one sample, sequenced in a study of alternative splicing in chronic myeloid leukemia remission. TCRdb reprocessed the bulk RNA-seq reads and keeps a single row for each CDR3 protein, giving no DNA. This table has roughly 360 distinct CDR3 sequences, roughly 98% appearing once. Sequencing used PBMCs. These receptors originate from a person aged 30 to 49 in good health. The CDR3 runs from the conserved cysteine through the conserved F or W. Clone size, where shown, is once, few, many, or a class for clones that have expanded.

TRBV19	TRBJ1-2	NA	CASSISSGFGYTF
TRBV6-2/TRBV6-3	TRBJ2-2	NA	CASSYFPAANTGELFF
TRBV10-1	TRBJ2-7	NA	CASSESPAGVEQYF
TRBV25-1	TRBJ1-2	NA	CASRGVGGYTF
TRBV24/OR9-2	TRBJ2-2	NA	CATSDASGRSGELFF
TRBV5-4	TRBJ2-3	once	CASSLAPTDTQYF
TRBV9	TRBJ2-3	NA	CASSVEGGTDTQYF
TRBV6-6	TRBJ1-2	NA	CASSPDRDRGYTF
TRBV28	TRBJ2-2	NA	CASSLPERSTGELFF
TRBV4-1	TRBJ2-1	NA	CASSQGQLARHNEQFF
TRBV19	TRBJ1-2	NA	CASTLPGAGEFYGYTF
TRBV7-2	TRBJ2-5	NA	CASSPGGAETQYF
TRBV20-1	TRBJ2-5	NA	CSAGPHEETQYF
TRBV6-5	TRBJ1-1	NA	CASSLPGNMNTEAFF
TRBV24-1	TRBJ2-3	NA	CATSDRRTGRTDTQYF
TRBV5-1	TRBJ2-1	NA	CASSPGSFNNEQFF
TRBV5-8	TRBJ1-1	NA	CASSLLNTEAFF
TRBV19	TRBJ2-7	NA	CASPTSRPSSYEQYF
TRBV28	TRBJ2-2	NA	CASSFRANTGELFF
TRBV30	TRBJ1-1	NA	CAWGIKTVEAFF
TRBV5-1	TRBJ2-1	NA	CASSLELAGASEQFF
TRBV27	TRBJ2-1	NA	CASSLRADSYNEQFF
TRBV10-3	TRBJ2-7	NA	CAISKTESSYEQYF
TRBV7-9	TRBJ1-2	NA	CASSLGTRGGYGYTF
TRBV4-1	TRBJ1-6	NA	CASSQRTGDSPLHF
TRBV4-2	TRBJ2-2	NA	CASSQDEQNTGELFF
TRBV28	TRBJ2-1	NA	CASSLTLTGTGCEQFF
TRBV19	TRBJ2-1	NA	CASTPTSDYYNEQFF
TRBV6-6	TRBJ1-5	NA	CASRTVSNQPQHF
TRBV11-2	TRBJ2-5	NA	CASSLVRGSRETQYF
TRBV2	TRBJ2-1	NA	CASRSGSDYNEQFF
TRBV7-2	TRBJ2-3	NA	CASSESGRADTQYF
TRBV6-5	TRBJ2-2	NA	CASRKGNTGELFF
TRBV5-1	TRBJ2-2	NA	CASSTRSNTGELFF
TRBV25-1	TRBJ2-1	NA	CASRPTGTNEQFF
TRBV30	TRBJ1-6	NA	CAWSVRDIDNSPLHF
TRBV12-3/TRBV12-4	TRBJ1-1	NA	CASSPQDSMNTEAFF
TRBV20-1	TRBJ2-7	NA	CSAWTSGRASQYEQYF
TRBV4-1	TRBJ2-5	NA	CASSQDETVVILEPQETQYF
TRBV3-1	TRBJ2-1	NA	CASSQDRVARQFF
TRBV4-3	TRBJ1-1	once	CASSQVLTTITEAFF
TRBV19	TRBJ2-7	NA	CASSIGMAFPGQIYEQYF
TRBV6-2/TRBV6-3	TRBJ2-7	once	CASNRGLAPYEQYF
TRBV29-1	TRBJ2-1	NA	CSVVLGNMNHEQFF
TRBV20-1	TRBJ1-5	NA	CSASPHREVNQPQHF
TRBV28	TRBJ1-1	once	CASSRLTGAYTEAFF
TRBV15	TRBJ2-2	NA	CATSRDHGRASGELFF
TRBV7-3	TRBJ1-3	NA	CASSAGQGAGNTIYF
TRBV19	TRBJ1-6	NA	CASSIFVIGQGLSPLHF
TRBV7-8	TRBJ2-3	NA	CASSLELGRDTQYF